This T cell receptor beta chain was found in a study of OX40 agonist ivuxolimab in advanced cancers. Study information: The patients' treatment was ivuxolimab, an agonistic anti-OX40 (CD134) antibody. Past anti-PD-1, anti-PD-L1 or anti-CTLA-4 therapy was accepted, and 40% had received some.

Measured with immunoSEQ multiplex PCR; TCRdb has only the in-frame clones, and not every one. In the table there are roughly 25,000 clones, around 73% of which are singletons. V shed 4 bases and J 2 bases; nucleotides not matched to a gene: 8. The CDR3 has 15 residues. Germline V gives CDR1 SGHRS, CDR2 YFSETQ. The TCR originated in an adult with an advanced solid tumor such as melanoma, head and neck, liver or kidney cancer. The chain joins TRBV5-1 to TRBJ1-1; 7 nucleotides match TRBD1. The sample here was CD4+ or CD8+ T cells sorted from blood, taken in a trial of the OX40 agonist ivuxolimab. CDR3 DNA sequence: TGCGCCAGCAGCGGGGAGACAGGGATTAACACTGAAGCTTTCTTT. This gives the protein CASSGETGINTEAFF.